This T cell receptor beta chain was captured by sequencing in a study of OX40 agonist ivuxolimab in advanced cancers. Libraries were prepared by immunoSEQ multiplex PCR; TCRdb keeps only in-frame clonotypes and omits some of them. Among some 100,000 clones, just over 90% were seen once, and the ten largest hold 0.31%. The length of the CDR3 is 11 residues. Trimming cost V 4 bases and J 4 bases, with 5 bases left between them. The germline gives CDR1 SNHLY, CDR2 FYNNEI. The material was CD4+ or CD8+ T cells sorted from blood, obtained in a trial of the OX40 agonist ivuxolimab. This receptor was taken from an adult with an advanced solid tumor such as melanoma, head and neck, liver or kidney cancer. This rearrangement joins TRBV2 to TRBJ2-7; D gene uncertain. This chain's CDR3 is CASSVNYEQYF. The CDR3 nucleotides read TGTGCCAGCAGTGTAAATTACGAGCAGTACTTC.